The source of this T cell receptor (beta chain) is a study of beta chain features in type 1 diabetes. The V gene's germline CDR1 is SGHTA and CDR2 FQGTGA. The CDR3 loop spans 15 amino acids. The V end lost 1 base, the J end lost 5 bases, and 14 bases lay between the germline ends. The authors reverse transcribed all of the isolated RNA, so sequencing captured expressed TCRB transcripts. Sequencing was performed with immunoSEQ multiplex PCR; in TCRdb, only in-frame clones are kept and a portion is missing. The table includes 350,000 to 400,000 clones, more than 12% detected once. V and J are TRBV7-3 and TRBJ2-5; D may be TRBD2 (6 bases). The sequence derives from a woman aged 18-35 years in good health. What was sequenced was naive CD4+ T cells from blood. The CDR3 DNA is TGTGCCAGCAGCTTAAGAGCCGGCGGGATGGAGACCCAGTACTTC. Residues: CASSLRAGGMETQYF.